These 20 T cell receptor beta chains share one sample of origin, sequenced in a study of shared clonotypes between healthy human individuals (dated by TCRdb to about 2020). Receptor amplification or capture employed the immunoSEQ multiplex PCR assay. This is the immuneACCESS table as TCRdb keeps it, with only in-frame sequences that have V and J called. A part of the clones is gone; compared with another copy, unresolved V genes explain less than half, and the rest is unexplained. This sample holds some 470,000 clones; less than 80% were observed only once. The top ten hold roughly 13% of the sample. The sequenced sample consisted of PBMCs. These receptors were taken from a woman in her forties in good health. Some clones in this sample may be carry-over from other donors' samples.

This clone showed up just a few times. The chain has TRBV19 and TRBJ2-2, with 12 positions matching TRBD2. Germline assignment: CDR1 LNHDA and CDR2 SQIVND (reference sequence). The V and J ends lost 7 bases and 6 bases, in that order; junction bases with no gene match: 6. This CDR3 has 15 amino acids. DNA of the CDR3: TGTGCCAGTACTGTGACTAGCGGGAGCTCCGGGGAGCTGTTTTTT. This translates into CASTVTSGSSGELFF.

This clone has just a few counts. The chain is built from TRBV11-2 and TRBJ1-4; the D is unclear. The V and J ends lost 4 bases and 7 bases respectively, with 22 bases between them. The CDR3 loop spans 17 amino acids. The germline gives CDR1 SGHAT, CDR2 FQNNGV. CDR3: CASSSLRPGLVSEKLFF. The CDR3 bases are TGTGCCAGCAGCTCCCTAAGGCCAGGCCTAGTTAGTGAAAAACTGTTTTTT.

The chain is built from TRBV5-4 and TRBJ2-3; D gene uncertain. Looked up from germline, CDR1 is SGHNT and CDR2 is YYREEE (reference sequence). CDR3 size: 14 residues. V lost 2 bases, J lost 3 bases, and 10 bases lay in between. CDR3 sequence: CASSFYSNTDTQYF. The DNA for the CDR3 is TGTGCCAGCAGCTTCTATTCTAATACAGATACGCAGTATTTT.

This sequence joins TRBV28 and TRBJ2-1; no reliable D call. The CDR3 runs 13 residues. With 7 bases removed from V and 2 bases from J, the gap between germline ends came to 9 bases. From germline, CDR1 is MDHEN and CDR2 SYDVKM. The CDR3 region is CASNRRAYNEQFF. The CDR3 DNA is TGTGCCAGCAATCGGCGCGCCTACAATGAGCAGTTCTTC.

This clone was seen once. The rearrangement uses TRBV5-1 and TRBJ2-5, with 11 nucleotides matching TRBD2. The CDR3 runs to 17 residues. The V gene's germline CDR1 is SGHRS and CDR2 YFSETQ. The trim removed 3 bases at V and 5 bases at J, leaving 12 bases unmatched. The CDR3 DNA follows: TGCGCCAGCAGCTCGCAGACTAGCGGGGACTTTGTCGAGACCCAGTACTTC. Translation: CASSSQTSGDFVETQYF.

This clone was counted at least ten times. The same CDR3 also results from other DNA sequences found in this sample. The chain combines TRBV30 with TRBJ2-1, with 10 positions matching TRBD1. The CDR3 covers 14 residues. J lost 4 bases, V lost 5 bases, and 5 bases had no gene match. Germline V gives CDR1 GTSNPN, CDR2 SVGIG (reference sequence). The CDR3 nucleotides are TGTGCCTGGGGGGACAGGGGACTTTACAATGAGCAGTTCTTC. Amino acids: CAWGDRGLYNEQFF. The complete variable domain, with remaining parts taken from reference TRBV30 and TRBJ2-1, reads SQTIHQWPATLVQPVGSPLSLECTVEGTSNPNLYWYRQAAGRGLQLLFYSVGIGQISSEVPQNLSASRPQDRQFILSSKKLLLSDSGFYLCAWGDRGLYNEQFFGPGTRLTVL.

This clone was observed once. This chain uses TRBV28 with TRBJ2-3; D may correspond to TRBD1 or TRBD2 (5 bases each). V lost 3 bases to trimming and J lost 1 base, with 20 bases between them. The CDR3 loop spans 18 amino acids. Germline assignment: CDR1 MDHEN and CDR2 SYDVKM. As DNA, the CDR3 is TGTGCCAGCAGTTTGATCCCCACTGGGGGACCCCGCACAGATACGCAGTATTTT. This codes for CASSLIPTGGPRTDTQYF.

As to this clone: This sequence is one base from a far larger clone and is likely a read error. No conserved phenylalanine or tryptophan is present at the end of the CDR3, so a read error is the likely explanation. In DNA, the CDR3 is TGTGCCAGCAGTTTAGCGTTGACAGATACGCAGTATCTT. Translating it yields CASSLALTDTQYL. The V gene is TRBV28, the J gene TRBJ2-3; D ambiguous. Germline CDR1 and CDR2: MDHEN and SYDVKM. The CDR3 spans 13 residues. The ends were cut back, 2 bases at V and 3 bases at J, with 6 bases in the middle.

Here the CDR3 DNA reads TGTGCCAGCAGTATCGACAGGGAATACAATGAGCAGTTCTTC. This sequence encodes CASSIDREYNEQFF. This chain connects TRBV27 to TRBJ2-1; 7 bases are a match to TRBD1. Germline V gene sequence: CDR1 MNHEY, CDR2 SMNVEV (reference sequence). Trimming took 5 bases from V and 4 from J; bases not matched to a gene: 5. This CDR3 comprises 14 residues.

The rearrangement uses TRBV7-9 and TRBJ1-5, with D tentatively TRBD1 (6 bases). This CDR3 comprises 12 residues. The V gene's germline CDR1 is SEHNR and CDR2 FQNEAQ (reference sequence). The V end lost 3 bases, the J end lost 11 bases, and 11 bases lay between the germline ends. The CDR3 DNA follows: TGTGCCAGCAGCTTGGGCGAGGGGGCCCAGCATTTT. It encodes CASSLGEGAQHF.

This clone was seen repeatedly, ten times or more. CDR3 sequence reads: CASSLSKRSSGNTIYF. For the CDR3, the DNA is TGTGCCAGCAGCTTGTCCAAGCGGTCCTCTGGAAACACCATATATTTT. The chain has TRBV5-5 and TRBJ1-3; D not resolved. The CDR3 covers 16 residues. Between the trimmed V and J ends, which lost 1 base and 0 bases, there was a span of 11 bases. CDR1 is SGHKS and CDR2 is YYEKEE in the germline V gene (reference sequence).

There are a few counts of this clone. The chain uses TRBV7-9 and TRBJ2-2; D unresolved. The CDR3 spans 13 residues. Trimming pared 3 bases from V and 7 bases from J, leaving 9 bases between. CDR1 and CDR2 (germline): SEHNR, FQNEAQ (reference sequence). The CDR3 sequence is CASSFQRGGELFF. DNA for the CDR3: TGTGCCAGCAGCTTTCAGCGCGGCGGGGAGCTGTTTTTT.

The V call is TRBV18, the J call TRBJ1-4; D uncertain. The CDR3 length is 16 residues. V lost 3 bases, J lost 0 bases, and 11 bases lay in between. Germline values: CDR1 KGHSH, CDR2 LQKENI. The CDR3 here is CASSPVGSATNEKLFF. The CDR3 DNA reads as TGTGCCAGCTCACCGGTGGGTTCTGCAACTAATGAAAAACTGTTTTTT.

About this clone: Other nucleotide sequences from this sample produce the same CDR3. This chain connects TRBV29-1 to TRBJ2-7; 8 nucleotides agree with TRBD1. Germline CDR1 reads SQVTM; CDR2 reads ANQGSEA. The CDR3 has 13 amino acids. Losses at the gene ends were 7 bases for V and 0 bases for J; bases not matched to a gene: 5. The CDR3 nucleotides are TGCAGCGCAAGACAGGGGAGCTCCTACGAGCAGTACTTC. It translates to CSARQGSSYEQYF.

The chain recombines TRBV29-1 with TRBJ1-2, with D possibly being TRBD1 (6 bases). CDR1 is SQVTM, CDR2 ANQGSEA, per germline. The CDR3 is 12 amino acids. The germline V and J ends were trimmed by 6 bases and 2 bases, with 10 bases remaining between them. The CDR3 reads CSVLQGNYGYTF. Written as DNA, the CDR3 is TGCAGCGTCCTACAGGGAAACTATGGCTACACCTTC.

This clone was counted a few times. This chain links TRBV12-1 with TRBJ2-5; TRBD2 is the table's D call and was not checked against the DNA. TRBV12-1 is a pseudogene locus. This CDR3 is built from 18 residues. The DNA of the CDR3 is TGTGCCAGCAGCTTTGGCCCGGGACTAGCGGGAGATCAAGAGACCCAGTACTTC. Protein product: CASSFGPGLAGDQETQYF.

The V call is TRBV5-1, the J call TRBJ1-1, with D possibly TRBD1 on 6 matching bases. CDR1 is SGHRS and CDR2 is YFSETQ in the germline V gene. This CDR3 comprises 15 residues. The germline V and J ends were trimmed by 3 bases and 2 bases, with 14 bases remaining between them. The CDR3 is CASSWPGARNTEAFF. The CDR3 DNA reads as TGCGCCAGCAGCTGGCCGGGGGCGCGAAACACTGAAGCTTTCTTT.

CDR3 in DNA: TGCGCCAGCAGCAATAGACAGGGCCGGGGGGAGACCCAGTACTTC. It yields the protein CASSNRQGRGETQYF. J is TRBJ2-5 and V is TRBV5-1, with D possibly TRBD1 on 7 matching bases. The CDR3 spans 15 residues. The germline V gene has CDR1 SGHRS and CDR2 YFSETQ. Trimming took 4 bases from V and 5 from J, leaving 18 bases between them.

This clone was picked up many times. The gene calls are TRBV10-3 and TRBJ1-2, with D maybe TRBD1 (5 bases). The CDR3 is 13 amino acids. Looked up from germline, CDR1 is ENHRY and CDR2 is SYGVKD. V was trimmed by 9 bases and J by 8 bases, leaving 19 bases between them. CDR3 region: CAIKTENIGGYTF. CDR3 DNA sequence: TGTGCCATTAAGACAGAGAACATAGGCGGCTACACCTTC.

This chain links TRBV11-2 with TRBJ2-3; D might be TRBD2 (6 bases). Trimming took 4 bases from V and 1 from J, leaving 18 bases between them. The CDR3 sequence is 17 residues long. Per germline, CDR1 SGHAT and CDR2 FQNNGV. The CDR3 loop is CASSSPPSGAGTDTQYF. CDR3 nucleotides: TGTGCCAGCAGCTCCCCTCCTTCGGGAGCTGGCACAGATACGCAGTATTTT.